Reported below is one TCR beta chain. During active infection, Seattle patients enrolled and were then monitored through disease. These data belong to a study of blood T cell repertoires in COVID-19. Overall study context: Sources were T cells, B-cell-depleted T cells, or PBMCs; the material itself was cDNA or gDNA.

Produced via immunoSEQ multiplex PCR; TCRdb's table is partial and in-frame only. There are approximately 120,000 clones in the sample; approximately 81% occur only once, and around 6.2% lies in the top ten. The clonotype was recovered from a man of 80 years or more with COVID-19, enrolled during active disease. Sequenced: peripheral blood.

CDR3 residues: CASSLTGLDKNIQYF. DNA of the CDR3: TGCGCCAGCAGCTTGACGGGACTAGACAAAAACATTCAGTACTTC. This rearrangement joins TRBV5-1 to TRBJ2-4; 8 bases match TRBD2. The V gene end was trimmed by 1 base and the J gene end by 3 bases; junction bases not matched to a gene: 3. The germline V gene has CDR1 SGHRS and CDR2 YFSETQ. The CDR3 runs to 15 residues.